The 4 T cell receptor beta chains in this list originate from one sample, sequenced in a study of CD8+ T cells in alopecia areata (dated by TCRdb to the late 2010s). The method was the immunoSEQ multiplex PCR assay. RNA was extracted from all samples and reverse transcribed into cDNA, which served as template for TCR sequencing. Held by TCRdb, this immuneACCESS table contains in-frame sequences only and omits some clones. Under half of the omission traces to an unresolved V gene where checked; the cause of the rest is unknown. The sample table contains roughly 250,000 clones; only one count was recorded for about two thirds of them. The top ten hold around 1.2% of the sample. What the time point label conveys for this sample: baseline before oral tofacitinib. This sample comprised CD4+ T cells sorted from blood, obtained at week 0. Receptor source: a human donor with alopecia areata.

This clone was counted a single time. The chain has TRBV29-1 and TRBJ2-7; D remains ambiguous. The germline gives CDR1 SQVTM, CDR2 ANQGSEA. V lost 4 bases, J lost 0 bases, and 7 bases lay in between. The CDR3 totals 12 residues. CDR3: CSVGESSYEQYF. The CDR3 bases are TGCAGCGTTGGAGAGAGCTCCTACGAGCAGTACTTC.

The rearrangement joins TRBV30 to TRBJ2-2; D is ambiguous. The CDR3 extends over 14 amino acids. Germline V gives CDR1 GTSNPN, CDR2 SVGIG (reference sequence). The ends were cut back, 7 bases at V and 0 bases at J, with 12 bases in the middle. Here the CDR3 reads CASLGASNTGELFF. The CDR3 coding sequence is TGTGCCTCCCTCGGCGCATCGAACACCGGGGAGCTGTTTTTT.

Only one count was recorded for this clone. This CDR3 is CAWSAGRGGNNEQFF. Here the CDR3 DNA reads TGTGCCTGGAGTGCGGGCAGGGGTGGAAACAATGAGCAGTTCTTC. The rearrangement links TRBV30 to TRBJ2-1, with TRBD1 as a possible D gene (6 bases). Germline V gives CDR1 GTSNPN, CDR2 SVGIG (reference sequence). This CDR3 contains 15 residues. V lost 1 base, J lost 5 bases, and 15 bases lay in between.

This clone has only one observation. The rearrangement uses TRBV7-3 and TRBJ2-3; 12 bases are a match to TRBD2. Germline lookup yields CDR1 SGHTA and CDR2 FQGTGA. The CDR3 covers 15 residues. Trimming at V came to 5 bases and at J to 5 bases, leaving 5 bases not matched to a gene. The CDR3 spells CASSRTSGKGDTQYF. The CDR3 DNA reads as TGTGCCAGCAGCCGGACTAGCGGGAAGGGAGATACGCAGTATTTT.